This T cell receptor (beta chain) was captured in a study of CD8+CD57+ T cells in acquired aplastic anemia. Overall study: Across the sorted CD4+ and CD8+ cells, DNA amounts averaged roughly 3.5 ug.

This clonotype was counted ten times or more. As yet, its antigen is unknown. The CDR3 has 15 residues. The junction had 6 bases not matched to a gene; V was cut back by 5 bases and J by 8 bases. The germline CDR1 and CDR2 sequences are SEHNR and FQNEAQ (reference sequence). It was genomic DNA that served as the template for profiling TCR beta VDJ and CDR3. TCRdb re-called the reads through MiXCR, storing one row per CDR3 protein. The table includes 150,000 to 200,000 distinct CDR3 sequences, approximately 48% detected once. Points from the study as a whole: The CD8+ Simpson's diversity of patients and controls was not significantly different. Twenty-nine CD8+ CDR3 sequences were shared between patients and controls.

Patients who underwent sequencing had shown CD8+CD57+ cell expansion by flow cytometry. Prior therapy had not been administered to any patient at the time of blood sampling. The source of this sequence is a human donor with aplastic anemia. The sample consisted of sorted CD4+, CD8+, or CD8+CD57+ T cells (not recorded which) from PBMCs. This rearrangement joins TRBV7-9 to TRBJ1-6; 10 bases match TRBD1. The CDR3 region is CASSRTTGGDSPLHF. As DNA, the CDR3 is TGTGCCAGCAGCCGAACGACAGGGGGCGATTCACCCCTCCACTTT.